The next 24 T cell receptor beta chains were all read from a single sample in a study of shared clonotypes between healthy human individuals. Terminally differentiated effector memory CD45RA+ cells were excluded by CCR7 positive selection of CD45RO-negative cells. The protocol was immunoSEQ multiplex PCR, while the TCRdb copy is restricted to in-frame clones and leaves out a portion. Of about 2,200,000 clones listed, more than 85% are singletons. Sample: naive CD8+ T cells from PBMCs. These receptors were taken from a man aged 18-30 years in good health. Some clones in this sample may be carry-over from other donors' samples.

This rearrangement joins TRBV18 to TRBJ2-1; maybe TRBD1 (5 bases). V shed 0 bases and J shed 1 base, with 10 bases lying between them. The CDR3 is made up of 16 amino acids. Germline values: CDR1 KGHSH, CDR2 LQKENI. The CDR3 sequence: CASSPPTGPSYNEQFF. CDR3 nucleotides: TGTGCCAGCTCACCACCCACAGGCCCATCCTACAATGAGCAGTTCTTC.

This clone was detected only once. The chain employs TRBV27 and TRBJ2-1; D is possibly TRBD2 (5 bases). CDR3 length equals 14 residues. V was trimmed by 3 bases and J by 8 bases, leaving 14 bases between them. Germline V gene sequence: CDR1 MNHEY, CDR2 SMNVEV (reference sequence). The CDR3 reads CASSLRALWDEQFF. The DNA of the CDR3 is TGTGCCAGCAGTTTGCGGGCCCTATGGGATGAGCAGTTCTTC.

CDR3 in amino acids: CATSRVRVGSEETQYF. Written as DNA, the CDR3 is TGTGCCACCAGCAGAGTTAGAGTCGGCAGTGAAGAGACCCAGTACTTC. The gene calls are TRBV15 and TRBJ2-5; D is undetermined. The V gene's germline CDR1 is LNHNV and CDR2 YYDKDF (reference sequence). Trimming cost V 1 base and J 3 bases, with 15 bases left between them. The CDR3 runs to 16 residues. Full variable domain (rest looked up from reference TRBV15 and TRBJ2-5): DAMVIQNPRYQVTQFGKPVTLSCSQTLNHNVMYWYQQKSSQAPKLLFHYYDKDFNNEADTPDNFQSRRPNTSFCFLDIRSPGLGDTAMYLCATSRVRVGSEETQYFGPGTRLLVL.

The rearrangement links TRBV7-2 to TRBJ1-2; 8 nucleotides agree with TRBD1. The CDR3 extends over 15 amino acids. The germline CDR1 and CDR2 sequences are SGHTA and FQGNSA. V lost 5 bases to trimming and J lost 8 bases; unmatched junction nucleotides: 13. The CDR3 DNA reads TGTGCCAGCAGCGTACAACAGGGGGACGACAGGGGCTACACCTTC. It yields the protein CASSVQQGDDRGYTF.

This chain links TRBV2 with TRBJ2-3; D call uncertain. CDR1 is SNHLY, CDR2 FYNNEI, per germline. Trimming shortened V by 6 bases and J by 4 bases, and 14 bases separated the two germline ends. The length of the CDR3 is 14 residues. CDR3 DNA: TGTGCCAGCAGACCAGAGCCTAGTCCAGATACGCAGTATTTT. Its translation is CASRPEPSPDTQYF.

The J gene is TRBJ2-5, the V gene TRBV5-1, with 9 bases identical to TRBD2. Per germline, CDR1 SGHRS and CDR2 YFSETQ. The ends lost 1 base at V and 3 bases at J; junction bases unmatched: 1. This CDR3 has 14 residues. The CDR3: CASSLPSGKETQYF. CDR3 in DNA: TGCGCCAGCAGCTTGCCTAGCGGGAAAGAGACCCAGTACTTC. Full variable domain (rest looked up from reference TRBV5-1 and TRBJ2-5): KAGVTQTPRYLIKTRGQQVTLSCSPISGHRSVSWYQQTPGQGLQFLFEYFSETQRNKGNFPGRFSGRQFSNSRSEMNVSTLELGDSALYLCASSLPSGKETQYFGPGTRLLVL.

The CDR3 sequence: CASSLRSWTEAFF. CDR3 sequence (DNA): TGTGCCAGCAGTTTAAGGTCGTGGACTGAAGCTTTCTTT. The V and J genes are TRBV28 and TRBJ1-1; D is unresolved. The CDR3 runs to 13 residues. Germline CDR1 MDHEN, CDR2 SYDVKM. V was shortened by 2 bases and J by 5 bases, with 9 bases between the two germline ends. The full variable domain, with the rest looked up from reference TRBV28 and TRBJ1-1, is DVKVTQSSRYLVKRTGEKVFLECVQDMDHENMFWYRQDPGLGLRLIYFSYDVKMKEKGDIPEGYSVSREKKERFSLILESASTNQTSMYLCASSLRSWTEAFFGQGTRLTVV.

V gene TRBV19 combines with J gene TRBJ2-3; 9 bases map to TRBD1. Per germline, CDR1 LNHDA and CDR2 SQIVND (reference sequence). This CDR3 is built from 14 residues. Trimming cost V 5 bases and J 3 bases; bases outside gene matches: 3. The CDR3 loop is CASSPGQGTDTQYF. The CDR3 DNA reads TGTGCCAGTAGTCCAGGACAGGGGACAGATACGCAGTATTTT. The full variable domain, its missing parts supplied by reference TRBV19 and TRBJ2-3, is DGGITQSPKYLFRKEGQNVTLSCEQNLNHDAMYWYRQDPGQGLRLIYYSQIVNDFQKGDIAEGYSVSREKKESFPLTVTSAQKNPTAFYLCASSPGQGTDTQYFGPGTRLTVL.

The genes are TRBV28 and TRBJ1-1; possible D gene TRBD1, 5 bases. Germline V gene data show CDR1 as MDHEN and CDR2 as SYDVKM. The CDR3 loop spans 15 amino acids. V was pared by 8 bases and J by 6 bases, with 22 bases between. The CDR3 nucleotides read TGTGCCAGCTATAAGGGGACCGTCGAACTCGCTGAAGCTTTCTTT. This gives the protein CASYKGTVELAEAFF.

This sequence joins TRBV7-2 and TRBJ2-5; D remains ambiguous. The CDR3 spans 15 residues. Germline loops: CDR1 SGHTA, CDR2 FQGNSA. V lost 4 bases, J lost 1 base, and 13 bases lay in between. CDR3 nucleotide sequence: TGTGCCAGCAGCTCCCTTGCGGCAGGCCAAGAGACCCAGTACTTC. Encoded protein: CASSSLAAGQETQYF.

Regarding this clone: This same CDR3 is encoded by further DNA sequences in the sample. The chain carries TRBV28 and TRBJ1-2; 8 nucleotides line up with TRBD1. J lost 2 bases, V lost 4 bases, and 3 bases had no gene match. The CDR3 runs 14 residues. CDR1 and CDR2 (germline): MDHEN, SYDVKM. The CDR3 bases are TGTGCCAGCAGTTCCTGGACAGGGAACTATGGCTACACCTTC. Translation gives CASSSWTGNYGYTF.

This clone was seen once. This chain links TRBV10-3 with TRBJ2-5, with D hard to call. Trimming left V 0 bases short and J 3 bases short, with 20 bases between. This CDR3 region has 18 residues. Germline V CDR1 and CDR2: ENHRY, SYGVKD. In DNA form, the CDR3 reads TGTGCCATCAGTGAGTCAGTGGCCCCCCTGGGCCCAAAAGAGACCCAGTACTTC. It yields the protein CAISESVAPLGPKETQYF.

This chain uses TRBV6-4 with TRBJ2-2; D ambiguous. Trimming cost V 3 bases and J 4 bases, with 9 bases left between them. The CDR3 covers 14 residues. The germline V gene has CDR1 MRHNA and CDR2 SNTAGT. CDR3 nucleotide sequence: TGTGCCAGCAGTGAATTGTGGGGCACCGGGGAGCTGTTTTTT. Translating gives CASSELWGTGELFF.

J is TRBJ2-3 and V is TRBV5-6; D gene unclear. The CDR3 is 14 residues long. Trimming left V 4 bases short and J 2 bases short, with 11 bases between. The V gene's germline CDR1 is SGHDT and CDR2 YYEEEE. The CDR3 bases are TGTGCCAGCAGCCCCGGGCGGATCACAGATACGCAGTATTTT. This sequence encodes CASSPGRITDTQYF.

This chain links TRBV30 with TRBJ1-2; D gene uncertain. In germline, CDR1 is GTSNPN, CDR2 SVGIG (reference sequence). The V end was cut by 4 bases, the J end by 8 bases, with 14 bases between. The CDR3 has 12 residues. The CDR3: CAWIKWPGGYTF. The CDR3, as DNA: TGTGCCTGGATTAAATGGCCCGGCGGCTACACCTTC.

The V and J genes are TRBV18 and TRBJ2-5; 9 nucleotides agree with TRBD1. Per the germline V gene, CDR1 is KGHSH and CDR2 is LQKENI. V was pared by 5 bases and J by 4 bases, with 8 bases of the junction left unmatched. The CDR3 is made up of 15 amino acids. The CDR3, as DNA: TGTGCCAGCTCAACCGACAGGGGGGTCTCAGAGACCCAGTACTTC. Translation: CASSTDRGVSETQYF.

This sequence joins TRBV28 and TRBJ1-2; D not certain. CDR1 is MDHEN, CDR2 SYDVKM, per germline. This CDR3 spans 15 amino acids. Trimming removed 4 bases from V and 4 bases from J, with 16 bases in between. For the CDR3, the DNA is TGTGCCAGCAGTTCTCCTAGAGACGCACCCTATGGCTACACCTTC. Protein: CASSSPRDAPYGYTF.

As for this clone: Different DNA sequences within this sample yield the same CDR3. The rearrangement joins TRBV27 to TRBJ1-2; 9 bases fit TRBD1. With V trimmed by 6 bases and J by 7 bases, 3 bases remained unmatched. The germline V gene encodes CDR1 MNHEY and CDR2 SMNVEV (reference sequence). The CDR3 has 12 residues. The CDR3 loop is CASSGTGPGYTF. DNA of the CDR3: TGTGCCAGCAGCGGGACAGGGCCTGGCTACACCTTC.

V is TRBV18 and J is TRBJ2-1, with D possibly matching TRBD2 (5 bases). Germline V gene data show CDR1 as KGHSH and CDR2 as LQKENI. V was pared by 3 bases and J by 10 bases, with 10 bases between. The CDR3 is 12 residues long. CDR3 residues: CASSPTPGEQFF. CDR3 DNA sequence: TGTGCCAGCTCACCGACCCCGGGGGAGCAGTTCTTC.

Concerning this clone: Other nucleotide sequences in the sample specify the same CDR3. The V call is TRBV27, the J call TRBJ2-3; D gene ambiguous. Germline assignment: CDR1 MNHEY and CDR2 SMNVEV (reference sequence). The CDR3 has 13 residues. Between the trimmed V and J ends, which lost 3 bases and 0 bases, there was a span of 4 bases. CDR3 sequence: CASSFRSTDTQYF. The CDR3 nucleotides read TGTGCCAGCAGTTTCCGTAGCACAGATACGCAGTATTTT.

This clone was observed a single time. The J gene is TRBJ2-7, the V gene TRBV27, with TRBD1 as a possible D gene (5 bases). Germline values: CDR1 MNHEY, CDR2 SMNVEV (reference sequence). The CDR3 covers 13 residues. V lost 2 bases to trimming and J lost 6 bases, with 11 bases between them. In DNA, the CDR3 is TGTGCCAGCAGTTTAGCTAGGGGCACCGAGCAGTACTTC. Translated, it gives CASSLARGTEQYF.

This clone has just one count. The rearrangement uses TRBV5-1 and TRBJ2-1; 9 bases align to TRBD2. V dropped 4 bases and J dropped 2; count of bases not matched to a gene: 4. Germline CDR1 and CDR2: SGHRS and YFSETQ. The CDR3 is 15 amino acids. The CDR3 is CASSLQREAYNEQFF. In DNA, the CDR3 is TGCGCCAGCAGCCTACAGCGGGAGGCCTACAATGAGCAGTTCTTC.

The genes are TRBV27 and TRBJ2-1, with D perhaps TRBD2 (6 bases). Germline loops: CDR1 MNHEY, CDR2 SMNVEV (reference sequence). The ends were cut back, 4 bases at V and 6 bases at J, with 19 bases in the middle. The length of the CDR3 is 16 residues. CDR3 coding DNA: TGTGCCAGCAGTTCACGGACTACCCCTACAGGCAATGAGCAGTTCTTC. This sequence encodes CASSSRTTPTGNEQFF.

The chain has TRBV5-6 and TRBJ1-5; no reliable D call. V was cut by 2 bases and J by 8 bases, with 11 bases left in between. The length of the CDR3 is 13 residues. CDR1 SGHDT and CDR2 YYEEEE come from the germline V gene. The CDR3 DNA reads TGTGCCAGCAGCTTCGGACCCGAGGAGCCCCAGCATTTT. Its protein product is CASSFGPEEPQHF.